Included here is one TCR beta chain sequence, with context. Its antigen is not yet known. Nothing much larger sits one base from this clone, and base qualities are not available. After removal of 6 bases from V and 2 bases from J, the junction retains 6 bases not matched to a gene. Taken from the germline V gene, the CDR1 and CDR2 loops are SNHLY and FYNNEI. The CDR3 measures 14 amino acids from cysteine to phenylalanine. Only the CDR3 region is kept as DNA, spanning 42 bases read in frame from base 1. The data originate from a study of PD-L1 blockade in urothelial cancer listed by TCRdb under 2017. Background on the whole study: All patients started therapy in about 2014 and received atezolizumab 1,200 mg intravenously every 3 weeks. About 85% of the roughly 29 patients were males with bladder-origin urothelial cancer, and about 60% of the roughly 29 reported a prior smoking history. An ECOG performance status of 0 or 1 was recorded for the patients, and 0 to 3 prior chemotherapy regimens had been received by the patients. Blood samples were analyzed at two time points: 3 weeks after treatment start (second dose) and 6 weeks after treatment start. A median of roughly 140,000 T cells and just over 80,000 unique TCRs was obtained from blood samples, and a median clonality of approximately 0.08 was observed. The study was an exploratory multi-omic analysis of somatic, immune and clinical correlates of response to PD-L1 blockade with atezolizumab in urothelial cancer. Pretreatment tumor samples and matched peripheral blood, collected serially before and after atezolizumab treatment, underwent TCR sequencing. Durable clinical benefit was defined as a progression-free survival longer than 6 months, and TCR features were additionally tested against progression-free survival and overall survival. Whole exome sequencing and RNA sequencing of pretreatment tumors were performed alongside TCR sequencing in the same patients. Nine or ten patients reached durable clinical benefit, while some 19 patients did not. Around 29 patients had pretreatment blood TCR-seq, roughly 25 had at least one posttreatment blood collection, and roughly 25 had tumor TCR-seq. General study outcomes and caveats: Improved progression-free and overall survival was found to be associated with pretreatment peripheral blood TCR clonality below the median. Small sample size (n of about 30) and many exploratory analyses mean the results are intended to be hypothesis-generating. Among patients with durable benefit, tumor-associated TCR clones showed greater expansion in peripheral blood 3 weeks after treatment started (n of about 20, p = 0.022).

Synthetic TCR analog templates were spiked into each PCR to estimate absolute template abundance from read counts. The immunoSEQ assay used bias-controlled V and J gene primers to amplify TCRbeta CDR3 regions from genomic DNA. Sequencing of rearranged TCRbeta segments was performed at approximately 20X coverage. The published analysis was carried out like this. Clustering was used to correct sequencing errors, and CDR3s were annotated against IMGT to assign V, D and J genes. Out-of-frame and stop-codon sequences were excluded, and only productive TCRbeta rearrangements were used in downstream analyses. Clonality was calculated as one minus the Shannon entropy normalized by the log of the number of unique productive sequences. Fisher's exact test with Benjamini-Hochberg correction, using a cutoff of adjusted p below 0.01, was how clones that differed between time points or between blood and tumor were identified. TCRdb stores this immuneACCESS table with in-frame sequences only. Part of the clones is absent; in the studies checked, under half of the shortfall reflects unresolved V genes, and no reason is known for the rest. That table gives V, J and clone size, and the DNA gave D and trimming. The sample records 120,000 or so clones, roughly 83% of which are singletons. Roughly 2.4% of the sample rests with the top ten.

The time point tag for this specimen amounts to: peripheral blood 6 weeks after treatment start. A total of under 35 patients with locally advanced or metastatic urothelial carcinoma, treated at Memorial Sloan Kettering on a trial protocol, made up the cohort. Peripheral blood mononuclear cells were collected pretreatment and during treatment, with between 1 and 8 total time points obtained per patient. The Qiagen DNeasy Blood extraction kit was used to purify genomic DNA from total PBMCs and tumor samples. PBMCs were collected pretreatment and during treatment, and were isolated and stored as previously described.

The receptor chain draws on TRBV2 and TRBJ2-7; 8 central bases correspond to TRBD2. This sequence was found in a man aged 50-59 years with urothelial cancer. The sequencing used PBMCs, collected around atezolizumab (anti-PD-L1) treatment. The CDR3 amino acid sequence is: CASSDSGTPYEQYF. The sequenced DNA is TGTGCCAGCAGCGATAGCGGGACTCCCTACGAGCAGTACTTC.